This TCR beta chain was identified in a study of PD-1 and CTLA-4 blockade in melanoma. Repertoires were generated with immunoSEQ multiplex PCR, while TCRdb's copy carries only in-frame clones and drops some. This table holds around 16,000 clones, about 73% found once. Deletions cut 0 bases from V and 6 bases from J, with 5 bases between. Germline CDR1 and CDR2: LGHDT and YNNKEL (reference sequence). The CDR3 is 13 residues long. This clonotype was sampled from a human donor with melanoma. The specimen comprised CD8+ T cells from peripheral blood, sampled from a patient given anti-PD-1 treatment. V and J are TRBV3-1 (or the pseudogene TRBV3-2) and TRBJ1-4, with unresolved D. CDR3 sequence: CASSQEKDEKLFF. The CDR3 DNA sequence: TGTGCCAGCAGCCAAGAAAAGGATGAAAAACTGTTTTTT.